This TCR beta chain was identified during a study of blood T cells in healthy people across ages. The wider study: Template switching picked up about one barcoded beta molecule for each two T cells.

Through a sample-barcoded 5' primer and a J-beta primer mix, a second PCR was run for roughly 6 to 11 cycles. Each cDNA molecule was tagged by a template-switch adaptor with 12 random nucleotides. TCRdb re-called the 5' RACE reads through MiXCR, storing one row per CDR3 protein. The sample contains about 650,000 distinct CDR3 sequences, roughly 32% of which appear only once. Total RNA was extracted at no less than 6 micrograms per sample. There are a few counts of this clonotype. The origin of this receptor is a woman over 75 in good health. Input material: blood.

The CDR3 here is CSVAGNLEAFF. The CDR3 nucleotides are TGCAGCGTTGCAGGGAACCTTGAAGCTTTCTTT. This rearrangement joins TRBV29-1 to TRBJ1-1, with a weak D call TRBD1 (5 bases). Trimming left V 4 bases short and J 7 bases short, with 10 bases between. Germline CDR1 SQVTM, CDR2 ANQGSEA. The CDR3 runs to 11 residues.